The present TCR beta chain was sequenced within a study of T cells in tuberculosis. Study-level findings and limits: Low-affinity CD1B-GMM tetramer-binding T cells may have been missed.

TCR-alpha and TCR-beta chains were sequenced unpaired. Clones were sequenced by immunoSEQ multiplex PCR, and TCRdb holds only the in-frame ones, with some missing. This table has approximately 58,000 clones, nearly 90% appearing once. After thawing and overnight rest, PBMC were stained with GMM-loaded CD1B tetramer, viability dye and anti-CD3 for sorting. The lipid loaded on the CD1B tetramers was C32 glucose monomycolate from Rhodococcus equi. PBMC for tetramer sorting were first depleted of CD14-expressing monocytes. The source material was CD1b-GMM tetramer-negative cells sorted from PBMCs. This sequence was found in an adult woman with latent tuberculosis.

CDR3 sequence: CASTETGPNQPQHF. CDR3 nucleotides: TGTGCCAGCACAGAGACAGGACCTAATCAGCCCCAGCATTTT. This chain uses TRBV6-1 with TRBJ1-5; the D gene is possibly TRBD1 (6 bases). CDR3 length: 14 amino acids. Germline values: CDR1 MNHNS, CDR2 SASEGT. With 7 bases removed from V and 4 bases from J, the gap between germline ends came to 14 bases.